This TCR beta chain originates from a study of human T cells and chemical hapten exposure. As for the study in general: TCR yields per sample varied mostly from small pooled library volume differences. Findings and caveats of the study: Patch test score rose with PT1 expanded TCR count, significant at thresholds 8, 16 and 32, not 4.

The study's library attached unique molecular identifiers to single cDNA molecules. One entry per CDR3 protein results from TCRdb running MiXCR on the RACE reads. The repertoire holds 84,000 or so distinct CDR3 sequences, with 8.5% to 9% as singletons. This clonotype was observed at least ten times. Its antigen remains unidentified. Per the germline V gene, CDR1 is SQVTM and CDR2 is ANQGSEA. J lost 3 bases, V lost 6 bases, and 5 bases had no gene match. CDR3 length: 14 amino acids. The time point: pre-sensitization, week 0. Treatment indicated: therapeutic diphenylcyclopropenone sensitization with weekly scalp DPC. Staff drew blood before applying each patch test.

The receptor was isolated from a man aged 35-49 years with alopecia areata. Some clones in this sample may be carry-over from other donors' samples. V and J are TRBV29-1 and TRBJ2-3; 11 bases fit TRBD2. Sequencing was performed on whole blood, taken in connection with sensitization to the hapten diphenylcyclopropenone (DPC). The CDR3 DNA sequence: TGCAGCGTAACTAGCGGGAGTAGGACAGATACGCAGTATTTT. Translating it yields CSVTSGSRTDTQYF.